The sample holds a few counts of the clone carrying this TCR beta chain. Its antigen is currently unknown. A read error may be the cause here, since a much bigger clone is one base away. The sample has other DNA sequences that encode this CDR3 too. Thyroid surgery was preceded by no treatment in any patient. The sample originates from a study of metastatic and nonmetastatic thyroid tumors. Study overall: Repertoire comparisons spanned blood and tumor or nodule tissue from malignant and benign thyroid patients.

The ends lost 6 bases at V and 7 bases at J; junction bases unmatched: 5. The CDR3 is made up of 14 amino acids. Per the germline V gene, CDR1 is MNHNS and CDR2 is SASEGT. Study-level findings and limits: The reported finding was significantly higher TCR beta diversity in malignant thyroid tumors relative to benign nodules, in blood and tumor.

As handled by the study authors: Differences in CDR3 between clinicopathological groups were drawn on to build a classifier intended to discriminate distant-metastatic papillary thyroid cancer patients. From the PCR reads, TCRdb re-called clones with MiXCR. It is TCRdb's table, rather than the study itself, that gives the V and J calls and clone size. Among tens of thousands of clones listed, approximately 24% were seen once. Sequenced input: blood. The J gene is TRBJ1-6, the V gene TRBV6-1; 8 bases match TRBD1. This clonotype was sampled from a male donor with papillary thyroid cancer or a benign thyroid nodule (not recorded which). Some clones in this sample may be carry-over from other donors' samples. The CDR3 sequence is CASRGTGVNSPLHF. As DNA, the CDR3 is TGTGCCAGCAGGGGGACAGGCGTAAATTCACCCCTCCACTTT.